These T cell receptor beta chains were read from a single sample in a study of T cells after posttransplantation cyclophosphamide. Using immunoSEQ multiplex PCR, the repertoire was profiled, and TCRdb retains in-frame clones only, with some absent. The table lists 30,000 or so clones, 80% to 90% of them singletons. The source material was PBMCs. The source of these receptors is a man between 45 and 60 years old. CDR3s include the opening cysteine and the closing phenylalanine or tryptophan. D genes are given only for firm matches. Some rows mark clone size as missing; the rest say once, few, many or name a class of expanded clone.

D gene	J gene	clone size	V gene	CDR3 protein	CDR3 DNA
NA	TRBJ2-5	NA	TRBV7-8	CASSSLGAQYF	TGTGCCAGCAGCTCCCTAGGGGCCCAGTACTTC
NA	TRBJ2-7	NA	TRBV28	CASSLKISYEQYF	TGTGCCAGCAGTTTGAAGATTAGCTACGAGCAGTACTTC
NA	TRBJ1-1	NA	TRBV7-8	CASSLGWGLGEAFF	TGTGCCAGCAGCTTAGGCTGGGGCTTAGGTGAAGCTTTCTTT
TRBD2	TRBJ2-7	NA	TRBV7-6	CASSFSGTTEQYF	TGTGCCAGCAGCTTCTCCGGGACTACCGAGCAGTACTTC
TRBD1	TRBJ2-7	NA	TRBV2	CASKVWGQGSSYEQYF	TGTGCCAGCAAGGTTTGGGGACAGGGGAGCTCCTACGAGCAGTACTTC
NA	TRBJ2-5	NA	TRBV7-9	CASRPQGQETQYF	TGTGCCAGCAGACCACAGGGACAAGAGACCCAGTACTTC
NA	TRBJ2-7	NA	TRBV7-9	CASSSQGRAYEQYF	TGTGCCAGCAGCTCGCAGGGGCGCGCCTACGAGCAGTACTTC
TRBD1	TRBJ2-7	NA	TRBV19	CASSRSGQVGEQYF	TGTGCCAGTAGTAGATCGGGACAGGTCGGCGAGCAGTACTTC
TRBD1	TRBJ1-1	NA	TRBV11-3	CASSYFRGQTEAFF	TGTGCCAGCAGCTACTTCAGGGGGCAAACTGAAGCTTTCTTT
TRBD2	TRBJ2-2	NA	TRBV7-2	CASSRQTLAGGPGELFF	TGTGCCAGCAGCCGACAAACACTAGCGGGGGGGCCCGGGGAGCTGTTTTTT
TRBD1	TRBJ2-7	NA	TRBV7-3	CASSPNPDRFTYEQYF	TGTGCCAGCAGCCCGAACCCGGACAGGTTCACCTACGAGCAGTACTTC
NA	TRBJ2-1	few	TRBV18	CASSPDRLSYNEQFF	TGTGCCAGCTCGCCGGACAGACTCTCCTACAATGAGCAGTTCTTC
TRBD1	TRBJ2-3	NA	TRBV7-6	CASSATGGGWDTQYF	TGTGCCAGCAGCGCGACAGGGGGCGGTTGGGATACGCAGTATTTT
TRBD1	TRBJ1-2	NA	TRBV5-4	CASSQENEGALF	TGTGCCAGCAGCCAAGAAAACGAGGGGGCTTTATTC
NA	TRBJ1-2	NA	TRBV5-6	CASSLEGRNYGYTF	TGTGCCAGCAGCTTGGAGGGGAGGAACTATGGCTACACCTTC
TRBD2	TRBJ2-2	NA	TRBV6-1	CAHEERGATGELFF	TGTGCCCACGAGGAGCGGGGGGCAACGGGGGAGCTGTTTTTT
TRBD2	TRBJ2-2	NA	TRBV12-5	CASGLVKSGSRSGELFF	TGTGCTAGTGGTTTGGTAAAGAGCGGGAGTCGGTCCGGGGAGCTGTTTTTT
NA	TRBJ1-3	once	TRBV30	CAWRVGGNTIYF	TGTGCCTGGAGAGTTGGCGGAAACACCATATATTTT